This T cell receptor (beta chain) is drawn from a study of response to subunit inactivated influenza vaccine. In this sample, this clonotype turned up many times. Germline CDR1 and CDR2: SGHRS and YFSETQ. Deletions cut 0 bases from V and 6 bases from J, with 6 bases between. The CDR3 loop spans 13 amino acids. TCRdb processed the RT-PCR reads anew with MiXCR; each CDR3 protein has one entry. This table holds approximately 530,000 distinct CDR3 sequences, about 7.6% found once. The sequencing used PBMCs from blood, collected roughly 24 months after vaccination. The receptor's source is a man aged 50 to 69 who received an inactivated influenza vaccine. The J gene is TRBJ2-2, the V gene TRBV5-1; D is unclear. This chain's CDR3 is CASSLEGSGELFF. The CDR3 nucleotides are TGCGCCAGCAGCTTGGAAGGGTCCGGGGAGCTGTTTTTT.